This TCR beta chain was sequenced in a study of T-cell reconstitution after alpha-beta-depleted transplantation in children. Whole-study results and caveats: The study traced high day-60 TCRbeta diversity in some patients to surviving recipient T cells and thymic progenitors. By one year post-transplant, T-cell counts and diversity largely arose from T cells that were newly produced.

Molecular barcoding with unique molecular identifiers was used for the TCRbeta library. A single record per CDR3 protein comes from TCRdb applying MiXCR to the PCR reads. The sample carries some 200,000 distinct CDR3 sequences, around 8.4% recorded once. This clonotype was picked up many times. The antigen is not known. The CDR3 covers 15 residues. V was clipped by 4 bases and J by 3 bases; unmatched bases: 10. Germline-derived CDR1 and CDR2 are SQVTM and ANQGSEA. The sequence derives from a male patient aged 2 to 10 who had a stem cell transplant for acute myeloid leukemia, so the T cells may come from the graft donor. The material sequenced was PBMCs, mostly from graft donor cells, taken 360 days after TCRalphabeta/CD19-depleted stem cell transplant. The rearrangement uses TRBV29-1 and TRBJ2-5; the match to TRBD2 covers 8 bases. Here the CDR3 reads CSVGSESGGKETQYF. For the CDR3, the DNA is TGCAGCGTTGGATCGGAGAGCGGGGGTAAAGAGACCCAGTACTTC.